Each of the 26 T cell receptor beta chains below was sequenced from the same sample in a study of technical replicates of blood from a handful of donors. Clones were sequenced by immunoSEQ multiplex PCR, and TCRdb holds only the in-frame ones, with some missing. Found here are approximately 99,000 clones, 95% of them singletons; the top ten hold more than 0.2%. The sequenced material came from T cells isolated from PBMCs. Receptors were obtained from a human donor in good health.

This clone was detected only a few times. The CDR3 sequence: CASSKQGVDNQPQHF. CDR3 bases: TGTGCCAGCAGCAAACAGGGGGTAGACAATCAGCCCCAGCATTTT. V and J are TRBV21-1 and TRBJ1-5; TRBD1, as called in the table, went unchecked against the DNA. TRBV21-1 is termed a pseudogene. There are 15 residues in the CDR3.

The V gene is TRBV7-6, the J gene TRBJ2-3; 8 nucleotides match TRBD2. V trimming: 5 bases; J trimming: 1 base; junction bases outside the gene matches: 11. Germline CDR1 and CDR2: SGHVS and FNYEAQ. The CDR3 length is 17 residues. CDR3 bases: TGTGCCAGCAGCCAGGGGACTAGACGGTCCGGCACAGATACGCAGTATTTT. Translated: CASSQGTRRSGTDTQYF.

The V and J genes are TRBV6-6 and TRBJ1-2; maybe TRBD1 (6 bases). CDR1 and CDR2 (germline): MNHNY, SVGAGI (reference sequence). Trimming pared 7 bases from V and 7 bases from J, leaving 16 bases between. There are 13 residues in the CDR3. Here the CDR3 DNA reads TGTGCCAGCACTACAGGGTCGGTGGGTGGCTACACCTTC. This gives the protein CASTTGSVGGYTF.

V and J are TRBV4-1 and TRBJ2-7; 8 positions agree with TRBD1. V shed 0 bases and J 3 bases; nucleotides not matched to a gene: 7. From germline, CDR1 is MGHRA and CDR2 YSYEKL. CDR3 length: 16 amino acids. The DNA for the CDR3 is TGCGCCAGCAGCCAAGATACCCGGACAGGGTTCTACGAGCAGTACTTC. Protein sequence: CASSQDTRTGFYEQYF.

V usage is TRBV20-1 and J usage is TRBJ2-5; D is unclear. The CDR3 consists of 10 residues. Per the germline V gene, CDR1 is DFQATT and CDR2 is SNEGSKA (reference sequence). Trimming stripped 3 bases from V and 5 bases from J, with 4 bases between. The DNA for the CDR3 is TGCAGTGCTAGCTACGAGACCCAGTACTTC. It encodes CSASYETQYF.

The chain uses TRBV7-2 and TRBJ1-4, with 7 positions matching TRBD1. V dropped 7 bases and J dropped 4; count of bases not matched to a gene: 9. There are 15 residues in the CDR3. CDR1 and CDR2 from the germline V gene are SGHTA and FQGNSA. The CDR3 DNA is TGTGCCAGCACGCCCCGGGGACAGCGTAATGAAAAACTGTTTTTT. This translates into CASTPRGQRNEKLFF.

V and J are TRBV5-1 and TRBJ2-7; the D gene is possibly TRBD2 (6 bases). The CDR3 extends over 15 amino acids. Trimming pared 3 bases from V and 1 base from J, leaving 14 bases between. CDR1 is SGHRS and CDR2 is YFSETQ in the germline V gene. Written as DNA, the CDR3 is TGCGCCAGCAGCTCGCGGGACGGGGCATCCTACGAGCAGTACTTC. It encodes CASSSRDGASYEQYF.

CDR3 bases: TGTGCCAGCAGCCAGAACAGGCTGTCTGAAGCTTTCTTT. The encoded protein is CASSQNRLSEAFF. This chain joins TRBV7-8 and TRBJ1-1; D possibly corresponds to TRBD1 (5 bases). CDR1 and CDR2 from the germline V gene are SGHVS and FQNEAQ. This CDR3 is 13 amino acids long. V was trimmed by 5 bases and J by 6 bases, leaving 13 bases between them.

V gene TRBV5-4 combines with J gene TRBJ2-5; 8 nucleotides line up with TRBD2. This CDR3 has 17 residues. Germline loops: CDR1 SGHNT, CDR2 YYREEE (reference sequence). The trim removed 4 bases at V and 5 bases at J, leaving 16 bases unmatched. CDR3 sequence: CASSRGSGGDDSETQYF. CDR3 nucleotide sequence: TGTGCCAGCAGCCGAGGGTCGGGGGGGGACGACTCCGAGACCCAGTACTTC.

V is TRBV18 and J is TRBJ2-7; tentatively, D is TRBD1 (5 bases). V was trimmed by 3 bases and J by 1 base, leaving 10 bases between them. The CDR3 runs 14 residues. In germline, CDR1 is KGHSH, CDR2 LQKENI. Written as DNA, the CDR3 is TGTGCCAGCTCACCCAATCAGGGTTCCTACGAGCAGTACTTC. Amino acid sequence: CASSPNQGSYEQYF.

The chain employs TRBV5-4 and TRBJ2-7, with D perhaps TRBD1 (6 bases). The CDR3 totals 14 residues. Germline assignment: CDR1 SGHNT and CDR2 YYREEE (reference sequence). Trimming took 1 base from V and 4 from J, leaving 12 bases between them. DNA of the CDR3: TGTGCCAGCAGCTTGACAGGGTCTCAATACGAGCAGTACTTC. It encodes CASSLTGSQYEQYF.

This clone was counted a single time. The V call is TRBV5-1, the J call TRBJ1-1, with 10 bases aligning to TRBD1. Germline loops: CDR1 SGHRS, CDR2 YFSETQ. This CDR3 comprises 15 residues. V was clipped by 4 bases and J by 4 bases; unmatched bases: 7. The CDR3 region is CASSIRQGAGTEAFF. CDR3 in DNA: TGCGCCAGCAGCATACGACAGGGGGCGGGCACTGAAGCTTTCTTT.

The gene calls are TRBV5-1 and TRBJ2-6, with D maybe TRBD2 (5 bases). Germline V gives CDR1 SGHRS, CDR2 YFSETQ. The CDR3 sequence is 13 residues long. Between the trimmed V and J ends, which lost 0 bases and 12 bases, there was a span of 10 bases. CDR3 in DNA: TGCGCCAGCAGCTTGGGTGCGGGCCCCGTCCTGACTTTC. Translated: CASSLGAGPVLTF.

This sequence joins TRBV15 and TRBJ2-7; 10 bases align to TRBD1. This CDR3 spans 14 amino acids. CDR1 and CDR2 (germline): LNHNV, YYDKDF (reference sequence). The J segment lost 2 bases and the V segment lost 5 bases, leaving 3 bases of the junction unmatched. CDR3: CATSADRGAYEQYF. The CDR3 DNA reads as TGTGCCACCAGCGCGGACAGGGGGGCCTACGAGCAGTACTTC.

Only one count was recorded for this clone. The genes are TRBV7-9 and TRBJ2-7; 7 positions agree with TRBD1. CDR3 length equals 14 residues. CDR1 is SEHNR, CDR2 FQNEAQ, per germline (reference sequence). J lost 6 bases, V lost 1 base, and 6 bases had no gene match. CDR3 amino acids: CASSLGDSRGEQYF. For the CDR3, the DNA is TGTGCCAGCAGCTTAGGGGACAGTCGGGGCGAGCAGTACTTC.

This chain joins TRBV10-2 and TRBJ1-1, with TRBD1 matching over 7 bases. Unmatched junction bases numbered 10, after V lost 6 bases and J lost 3 bases. The CDR3 consists of 15 residues. Germline CDR1 is WSHSY and CDR2 is SAAADI. CDR3 coding DNA: TGCGCCAGCAGCCCCCGCTCCAGGGGGGACACTGAAGCTTTCTTT. Translating gives CASSPRSRGDTEAFF.

This chain connects TRBV27 to TRBJ2-5; 9 bases fit TRBD2. CDR3 size: 18 residues. J gave up 4 bases and V 6 bases, and 18 bases lay outside the gene matches. Germline CDR1 reads MNHEY; CDR2 reads SMNVEV (reference sequence). The CDR3 bases are TGTGCCAGCAGCCATGACACCAGCGGGGGGCTTCAAGGAGAGACCCAGTACTTC. This sequence encodes CASSHDTSGGLQGETQYF.

The CDR3 DNA sequence: TGTGCCAGCAGTACCCCTTTGGAGACTAATGAAAAACTGTTTTTT. As protein: CASSTPLETNEKLFF. V gene TRBV28 combines with J gene TRBJ1-4, with D unclear. Germline V CDR1 and CDR2: MDHEN, SYDVKM. Trimming removed 5 bases from V and 2 bases from J, with 12 bases in between. This CDR3 spans 15 amino acids.

The chain recombines TRBV29-1 with TRBJ1-2; 7 positions agree with TRBD1. Germline values: CDR1 SQVTM, CDR2 ANQGSEA. The V segment lost 4 bases and the J segment 3 bases; nucleotides outside the gene matches: 5. There are 13 residues in the CDR3. CDR3 bases: TGCAGCGTTGGGACAGGCAAAGACTATGGCTACACCTTC. It yields the protein CSVGTGKDYGYTF.

The chain employs TRBV19 and TRBJ2-7, with 7 nucleotides matching TRBD1. The V and J ends lost 5 bases and 3 bases, in that order; junction bases with no gene match: 7. Germline CDR1 reads LNHDA; CDR2 reads SQIVND (reference sequence). The CDR3 runs to 14 residues. CDR3 nucleotides: TGTGCCAGTAGTGTTACCGGGACAGACTACGAGCAGTACTTC. Protein product: CASSVTGTDYEQYF.

The rearrangement links TRBV10-1 to TRBJ2-1; 11 nucleotides agree with TRBD2. CDR1 and CDR2 (germline): WNHNN, SYGVQD (reference sequence). V was pared by 6 bases and J by 5 bases, with 12 bases of the junction left unmatched. There are 17 residues in the CDR3. The CDR3 loop is CASSLFSGREDHNEQFF. The CDR3 coding sequence is TGCGCCAGCAGCTTATTTAGCGGGAGGGAGGACCACAATGAGCAGTTCTTC.

J is TRBJ2-1 and V is TRBV5-1; a possible D gene is TRBD1 (5 bases). V was trimmed by 5 bases and J by 10 bases, leaving 10 bases between them. This CDR3 is built from 11 residues. Germline V gene sequence: CDR1 SGHRS, CDR2 YFSETQ. The CDR3 DNA follows: TGCGCCAGCAGGAAGGGGTACGAGCAGTTCTTC. Protein: CASRKGYEQFF.

V gene TRBV11-2 combines with J gene TRBJ2-7; D is uncertain. The germline CDR1 and CDR2 sequences are SGHAT and FQNNGV. V lost 0 bases and J lost 2, with 8 bases in between. The CDR3 totals 14 residues. DNA of the CDR3: TGTGCCAGCAGCTTAGATTCTATCGCCTACGAGCAGTACTTC. This translates into CASSLDSIAYEQYF.

V usage is TRBV7-9 and J usage is TRBJ1-2, with 10 bases fitting TRBD1. The germline V gene encodes CDR1 SEHNR and CDR2 FQNEAQ (reference sequence). This CDR3 is 15 amino acids long. J gave up 3 bases and V 5 bases, and 6 bases lay outside the gene matches. CDR3 sequence (DNA): TGTGCCAGCAGCCTTGGGACAGGGGAGGACTATGGCTACACCTTC. Its protein is CASSLGTGEDYGYTF.

The gene calls are TRBV18 and TRBJ2-7; 11 positions match TRBD1. The length of the CDR3 is 15 residues. Germline-derived CDR1 and CDR2 are KGHSH and LQKENI. The ends lost 5 bases at V and 4 bases at J; junction bases unmatched: 7. The CDR3 DNA reads as TGTGCCAGCTCAACGACAGGACAGGGGGCATACGAGCAGTACTTC. Its translation: CASSTTGQGAYEQYF.

This rearrangement joins TRBV6-1 to TRBJ2-7; a possible D gene is TRBD2 (6 bases). There are 15 residues in the CDR3. Germline loops: CDR1 MNHNS, CDR2 SASEGT. The V and J ends lost 2 bases and 2 bases respectively, with 13 bases between them. The CDR3 is CASSERWAGTYEQYF. The CDR3 nucleotides read TGTGCCAGCAGTGAAAGGTGGGCGGGGACCTACGAGCAGTACTTC.